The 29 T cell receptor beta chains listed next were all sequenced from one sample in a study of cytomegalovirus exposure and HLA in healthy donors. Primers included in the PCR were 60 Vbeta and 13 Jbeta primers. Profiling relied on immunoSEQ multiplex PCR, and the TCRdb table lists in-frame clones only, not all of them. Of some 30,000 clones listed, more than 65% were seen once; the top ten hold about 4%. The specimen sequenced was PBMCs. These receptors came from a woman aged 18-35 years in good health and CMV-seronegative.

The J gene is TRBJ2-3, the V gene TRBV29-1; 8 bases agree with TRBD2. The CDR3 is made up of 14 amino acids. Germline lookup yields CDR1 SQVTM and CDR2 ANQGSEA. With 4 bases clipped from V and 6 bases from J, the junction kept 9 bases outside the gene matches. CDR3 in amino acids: CSVVGLRGGDTQYF. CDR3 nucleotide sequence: TGCAGCGTTGTGGGACTACGGGGGGGGGATACGCAGTATTTT.

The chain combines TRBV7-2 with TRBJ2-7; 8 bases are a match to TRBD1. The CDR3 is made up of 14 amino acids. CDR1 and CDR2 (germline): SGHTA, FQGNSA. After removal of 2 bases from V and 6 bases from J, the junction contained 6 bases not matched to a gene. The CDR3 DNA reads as TGTGCCAGCAGCTTACAGAGACAGGGGTCCGAGCAGTACTTC. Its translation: CASSLQRQGSEQYF.

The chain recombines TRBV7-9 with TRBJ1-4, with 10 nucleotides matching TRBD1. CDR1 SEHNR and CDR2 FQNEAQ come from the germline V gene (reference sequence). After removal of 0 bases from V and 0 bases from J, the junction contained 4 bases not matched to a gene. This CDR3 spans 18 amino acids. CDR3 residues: CASSLAGTGAATNEKLFF. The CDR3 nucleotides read TGTGCCAGCAGCTTAGCCGGGACAGGGGCTGCAACTAATGAAAAACTGTTTTTT.

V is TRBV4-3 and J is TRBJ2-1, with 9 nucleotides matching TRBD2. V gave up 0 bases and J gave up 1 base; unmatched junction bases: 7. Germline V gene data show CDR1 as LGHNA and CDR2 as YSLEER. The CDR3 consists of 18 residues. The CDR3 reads CASSQEGAGGHSYNEQFF. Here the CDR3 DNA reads TGCGCCAGCAGCCAAGAAGGGGCGGGGGGGCATTCCTACAATGAGCAGTTCTTC.

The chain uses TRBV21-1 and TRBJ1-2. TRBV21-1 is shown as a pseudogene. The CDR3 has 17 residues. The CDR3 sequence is CASSSGRDGGSYYGYTF. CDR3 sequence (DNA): TGTGCCAGCAGCAGCGGCCGGGACGGAGGGAGTTACTATGGCTACACCTTC.

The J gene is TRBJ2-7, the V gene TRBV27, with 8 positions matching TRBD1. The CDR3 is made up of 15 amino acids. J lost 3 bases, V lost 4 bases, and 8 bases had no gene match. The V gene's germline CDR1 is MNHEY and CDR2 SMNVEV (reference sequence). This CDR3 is CASSSLGDRIYEQYF. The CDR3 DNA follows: TGTGCCAGCAGTTCCCTAGGGGACAGGATCTACGAGCAGTACTTC.

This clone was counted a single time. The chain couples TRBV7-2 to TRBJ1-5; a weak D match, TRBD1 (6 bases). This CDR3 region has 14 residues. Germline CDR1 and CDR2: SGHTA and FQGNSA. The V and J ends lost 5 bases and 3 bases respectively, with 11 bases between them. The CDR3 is CASSKDRFNQPQHF. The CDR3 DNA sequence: TGTGCCAGCAGCAAGGACAGATTCAATCAGCCCCAGCATTTT.

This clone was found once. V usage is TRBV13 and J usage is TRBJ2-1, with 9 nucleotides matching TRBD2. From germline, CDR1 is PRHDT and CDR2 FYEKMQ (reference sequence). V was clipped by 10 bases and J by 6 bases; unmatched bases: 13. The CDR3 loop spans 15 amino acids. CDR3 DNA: TGTGCCACTCTAGACTTAGCGGGAGACGGCAATGAGCAGTTCTTC. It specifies CATLDLAGDGNEQFF.

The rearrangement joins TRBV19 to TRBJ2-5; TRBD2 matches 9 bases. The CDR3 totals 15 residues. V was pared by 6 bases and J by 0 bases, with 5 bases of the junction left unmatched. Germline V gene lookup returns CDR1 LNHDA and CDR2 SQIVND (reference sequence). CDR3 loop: CASRLAGAYQETQYF. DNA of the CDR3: TGTGCCAGTAGGTTAGCGGGGGCCTACCAAGAGACCCAGTACTTC.

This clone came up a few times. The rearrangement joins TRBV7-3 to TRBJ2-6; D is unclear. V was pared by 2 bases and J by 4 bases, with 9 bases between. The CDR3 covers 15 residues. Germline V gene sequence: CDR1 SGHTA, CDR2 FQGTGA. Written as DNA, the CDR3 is TGTGCCAGCAGCTTAGCGAATGCCGGGGCCAACGTCCTGACTTTC. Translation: CASSLANAGANVLTF.

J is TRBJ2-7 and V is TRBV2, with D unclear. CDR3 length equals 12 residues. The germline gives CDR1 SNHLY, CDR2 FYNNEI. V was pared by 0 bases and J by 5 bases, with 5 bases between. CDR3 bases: TGTGCCAGCAGTGAAGCCCACAACGAGCAGTACTTC. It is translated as CASSEAHNEQYF.

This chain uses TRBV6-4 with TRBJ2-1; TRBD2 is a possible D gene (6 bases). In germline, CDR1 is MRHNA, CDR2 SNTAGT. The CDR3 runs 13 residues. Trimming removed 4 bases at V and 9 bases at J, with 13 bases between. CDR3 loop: CASSGGDGTEQFF. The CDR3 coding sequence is TGTGCCAGCAGTGGGGGGGACGGGACTGAGCAGTTCTTC.

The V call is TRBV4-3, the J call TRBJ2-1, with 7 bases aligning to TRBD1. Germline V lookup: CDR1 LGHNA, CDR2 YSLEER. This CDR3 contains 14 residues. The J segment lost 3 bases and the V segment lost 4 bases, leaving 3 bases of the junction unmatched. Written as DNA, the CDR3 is TGCGCCAGCAGCCCCGGGGACAGCTACAATGAGCAGTTCTTC. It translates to CASSPGDSYNEQFF.

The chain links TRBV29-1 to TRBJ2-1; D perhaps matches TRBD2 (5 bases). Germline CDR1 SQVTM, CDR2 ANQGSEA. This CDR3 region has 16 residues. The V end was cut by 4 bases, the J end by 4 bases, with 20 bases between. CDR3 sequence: CSVVFMDSQVYNEQFF. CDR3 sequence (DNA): TGCAGCGTTGTCTTCATGGACTCGCAGGTTTACAATGAGCAGTTCTTC.

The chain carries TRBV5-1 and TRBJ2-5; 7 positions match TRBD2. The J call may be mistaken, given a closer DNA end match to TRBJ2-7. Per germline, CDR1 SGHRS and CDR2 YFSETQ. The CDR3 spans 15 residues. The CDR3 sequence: CASRGDRGSSYEQYF. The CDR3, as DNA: TGCGCCAGCAGGGGGGACCGCGGGAGCTCCTACGAGCAGTACTTC.

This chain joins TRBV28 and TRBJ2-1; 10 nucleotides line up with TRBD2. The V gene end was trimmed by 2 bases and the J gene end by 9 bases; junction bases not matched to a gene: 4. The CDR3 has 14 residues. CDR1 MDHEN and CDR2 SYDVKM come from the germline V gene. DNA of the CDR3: TGTGCCAGCAGTTTAGCTAGCGGGAGAGGTGAGCAGTTCTTC. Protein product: CASSLASGRGEQFF.

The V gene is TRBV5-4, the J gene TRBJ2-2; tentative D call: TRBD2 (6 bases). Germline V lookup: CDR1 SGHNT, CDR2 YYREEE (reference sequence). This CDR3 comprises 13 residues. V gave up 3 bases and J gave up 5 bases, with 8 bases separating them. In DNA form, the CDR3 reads TGTGCCAGCAGCTCGACTAGAACCGGGGAGCTGTTTTTT. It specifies CASSSTRTGELFF.

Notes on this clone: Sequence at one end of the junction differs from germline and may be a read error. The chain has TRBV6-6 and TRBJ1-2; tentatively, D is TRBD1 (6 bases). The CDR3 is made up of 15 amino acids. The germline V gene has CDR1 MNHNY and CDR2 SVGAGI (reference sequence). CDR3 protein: CASSPGQTANYGYPF. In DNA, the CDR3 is TGTGCCAGCAGCCCTGGACAGACCGCTAACTATGGCTACCCCTTC.

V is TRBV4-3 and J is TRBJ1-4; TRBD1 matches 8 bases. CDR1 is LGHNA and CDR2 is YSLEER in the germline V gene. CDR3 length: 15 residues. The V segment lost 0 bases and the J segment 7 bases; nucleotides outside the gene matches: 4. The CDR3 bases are TGCGCCAGCAGCCAAGATGGACAGGGCGGTGAAAAACTGTTTTTT. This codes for CASSQDGQGGEKLFF.

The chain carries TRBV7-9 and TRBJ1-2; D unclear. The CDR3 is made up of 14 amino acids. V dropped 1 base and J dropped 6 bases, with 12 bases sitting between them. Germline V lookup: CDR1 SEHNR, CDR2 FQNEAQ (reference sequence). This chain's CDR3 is CASSLVAPPDGYTF. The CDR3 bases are TGTGCCAGCAGCTTAGTCGCTCCGCCGGATGGCTACACCTTC.

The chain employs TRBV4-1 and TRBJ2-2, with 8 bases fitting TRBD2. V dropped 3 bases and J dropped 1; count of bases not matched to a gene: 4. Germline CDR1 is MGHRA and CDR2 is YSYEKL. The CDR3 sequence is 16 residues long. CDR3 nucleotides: TGCGCCAGCAGCCAGACGGGAGGGCAGAACACCGGGGAGCTGTTTTTT. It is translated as CASSQTGGQNTGELFF.

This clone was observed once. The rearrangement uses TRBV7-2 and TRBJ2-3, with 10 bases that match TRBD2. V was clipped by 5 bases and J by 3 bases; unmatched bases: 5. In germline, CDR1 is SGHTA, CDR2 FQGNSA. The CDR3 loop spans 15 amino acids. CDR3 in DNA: TGTGCCAGCAGCCCCGGGACTAGCGTAACAGATACGCAGTATTTT. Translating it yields CASSPGTSVTDTQYF.

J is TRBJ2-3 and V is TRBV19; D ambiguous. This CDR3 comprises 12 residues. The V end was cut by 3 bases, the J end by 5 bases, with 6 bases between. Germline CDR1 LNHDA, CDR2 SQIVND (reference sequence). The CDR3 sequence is CASSIQEDTQYF. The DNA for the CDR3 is TGTGCCAGTAGTATTCAGGAAGATACGCAGTATTTT.

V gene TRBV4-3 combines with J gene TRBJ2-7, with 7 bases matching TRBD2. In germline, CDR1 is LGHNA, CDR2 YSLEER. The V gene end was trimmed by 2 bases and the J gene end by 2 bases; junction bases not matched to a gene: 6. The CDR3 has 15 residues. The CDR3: CASSQNVGGTYEQYF. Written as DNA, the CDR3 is TGCGCCAGCAGCCAAAACGTCGGGGGGACCTACGAGCAGTACTTC.

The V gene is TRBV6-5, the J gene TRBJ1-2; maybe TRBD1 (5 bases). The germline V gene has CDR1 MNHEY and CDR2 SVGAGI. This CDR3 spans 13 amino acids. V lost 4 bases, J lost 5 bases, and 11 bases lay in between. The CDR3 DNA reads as TGTGCCAGCAGTTGGGCAGGGCAATATGGCTACACCTTC. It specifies CASSWAGQYGYTF.

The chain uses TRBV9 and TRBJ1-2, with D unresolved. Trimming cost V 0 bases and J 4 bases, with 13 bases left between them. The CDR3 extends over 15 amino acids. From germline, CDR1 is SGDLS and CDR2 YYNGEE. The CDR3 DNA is TGTGCCAGCAGCGTAGGCTCGGGAGGAGTCTATGGCTACACCTTC. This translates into CASSVGSGGVYGYTF.

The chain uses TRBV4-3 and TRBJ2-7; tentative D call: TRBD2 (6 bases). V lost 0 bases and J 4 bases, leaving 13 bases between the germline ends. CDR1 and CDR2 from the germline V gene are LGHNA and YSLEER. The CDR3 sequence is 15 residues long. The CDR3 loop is CASSQDTGLPYEQYF. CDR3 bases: TGCGCCAGCAGCCAAGATACGGGACTCCCTTACGAGCAGTACTTC.

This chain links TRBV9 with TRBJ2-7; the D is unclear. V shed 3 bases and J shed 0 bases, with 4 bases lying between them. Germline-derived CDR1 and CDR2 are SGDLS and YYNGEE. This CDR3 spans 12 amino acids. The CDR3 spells CASSGSSYEQYF. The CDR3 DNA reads TGTGCCAGCAGCGGGAGCTCCTACGAGCAGTACTTC.

This CDR3 is CASSLSIYAGTNDNEQFF. DNA of the CDR3: TGTGCCAGCAGTTTAAGTATATATGCGGGGACTAACGATAATGAGCAGTTCTTC. This chain joins TRBV28 and TRBJ2-1; 7 nucleotides match TRBD2. V shed 2 bases, J shed 7 bases, and the junction held 17 bases outside the gene matches. Germline V gene sequence: CDR1 MDHEN, CDR2 SYDVKM. CDR3 length equals 18 residues.